This T cell receptor (beta chain) comes out of a study of control samples from healthy donors and cancer patients. Some clones are missing from TCRdb's copy, which holds only in-frame ones; the method was immunoSEQ multiplex PCR. The sample holds roughly 120,000 clones, around 88% seen once. This CDR3 has 13 amino acids. The V and J ends lost 3 bases and 3 bases respectively, with 9 bases between them. Germline V CDR1 and CDR2: SGHNT, YYREEE (reference sequence). The chain combines TRBV5-4 with TRBJ2-5, with D possibly matching TRBD1 (5 bases). Sequenced: blood. This receptor was identified in a woman between 50 and 59 years old in good health. This CDR3 is CASSSDRKETQYF. The CDR3 nucleotides read TGTGCCAGCAGCTCTGACAGAAAAGAGACCCAGTACTTC.